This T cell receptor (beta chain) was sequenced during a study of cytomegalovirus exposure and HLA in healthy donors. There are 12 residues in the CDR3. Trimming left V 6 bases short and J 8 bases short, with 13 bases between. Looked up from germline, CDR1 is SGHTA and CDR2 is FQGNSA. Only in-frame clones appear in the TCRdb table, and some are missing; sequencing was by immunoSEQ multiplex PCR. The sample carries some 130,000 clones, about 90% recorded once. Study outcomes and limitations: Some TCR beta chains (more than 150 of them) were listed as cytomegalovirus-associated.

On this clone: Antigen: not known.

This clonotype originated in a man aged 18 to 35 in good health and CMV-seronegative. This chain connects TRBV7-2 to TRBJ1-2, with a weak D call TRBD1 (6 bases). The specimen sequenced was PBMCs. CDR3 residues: CASSLRGGGYTF. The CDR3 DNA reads TGTGCCAGCAGTCTTAGGGGGGGCGGCTACACCTTC.